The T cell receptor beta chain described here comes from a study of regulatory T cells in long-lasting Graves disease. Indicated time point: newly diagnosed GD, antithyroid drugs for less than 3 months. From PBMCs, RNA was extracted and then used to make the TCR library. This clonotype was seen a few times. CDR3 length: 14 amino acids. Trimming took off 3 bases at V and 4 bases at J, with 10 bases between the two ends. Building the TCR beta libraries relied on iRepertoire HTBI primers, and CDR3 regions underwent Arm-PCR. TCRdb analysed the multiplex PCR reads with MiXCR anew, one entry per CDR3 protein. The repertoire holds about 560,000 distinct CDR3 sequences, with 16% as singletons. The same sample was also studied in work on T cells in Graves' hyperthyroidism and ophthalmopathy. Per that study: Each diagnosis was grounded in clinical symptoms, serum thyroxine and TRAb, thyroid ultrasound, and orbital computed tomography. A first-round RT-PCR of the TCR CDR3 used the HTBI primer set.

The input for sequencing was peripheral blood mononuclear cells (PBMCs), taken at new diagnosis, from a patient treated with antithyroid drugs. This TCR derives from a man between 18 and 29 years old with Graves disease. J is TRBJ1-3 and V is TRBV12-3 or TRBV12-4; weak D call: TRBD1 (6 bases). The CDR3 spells CASSFSGDGNTIYF. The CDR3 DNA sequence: TGTGCCAGCAGTTTTTCAGGGGACGGAAACACCATATATTTT.